The 31 T cell receptor beta chains given below trace back to one sample, sequenced in a study of T cell responses to AZD1222 COVID-19 vaccine. Measured with immunoSEQ multiplex PCR; TCRdb has only the in-frame clones, and not every one. The data hold 100,000 or so clones, with approximately 90% observed a single time. Source: peripheral blood, taken on day 0 of AZD1222 vaccination. These TCRs come from an adult in good health.

This clone was found once. V and J are TRBV28 and TRBJ2-1; TRBD2 aligns across 7 bases. The length of the CDR3 is 15 residues. V gave up 6 bases and J gave up 0 bases; unmatched junction bases: 5. Germline V CDR1 and CDR2: MDHEN, SYDVKM. The chain's CDR3 is CASSPSSGSYNEQFF. The CDR3 coding sequence is TGTGCCAGCAGCCCTTCTAGCGGCTCCTACAATGAGCAGTTCTTC. The entire variable domain, with the rest obtained from reference TRBV28 and TRBJ2-1, is as follows: DVKVTQSSRYLVKRTGEKVFLECVQDMDHENMFWYRQDPGLGLRLIYFSYDVKMKEKGDIPEGYSVSREKKERFSLILESASTNQTSMYLCASSPSSGSYNEQFFGPGTRLTVL.

This chain links TRBV10-3 with TRBJ2-1; 8 nucleotides align to TRBD1. The CDR3 sequence is 15 residues long. Per the germline V gene, CDR1 is ENHRY and CDR2 is SYGVKD. J gave up 0 bases and V 5 bases, and 3 bases lay outside the gene matches. CDR3 nucleotides: TGTGCCATCAGTAAAACAGGGGGCTCCTACAATGAGCAGTTCTTC. Amino acid sequence: CAISKTGGSYNEQFF.

The DNA of the CDR3 is TGTGCCAGCAGTGACGTATTTGTCTACGAGCAGTACTTC. This codes for CASSDVFVYEQYF. The chain carries TRBV2 and TRBJ2-7; no firm D call. The CDR3 contains 13 residues. Germline CDR1 SNHLY, CDR2 FYNNEI. V was trimmed by 3 bases and J by 3 bases, leaving 9 bases between them.

V and J are TRBV5-6 and TRBJ2-7; possibly TRBD1 for D (5 bases). V was shortened by 5 bases and J by 5 bases, with 14 bases between the two germline ends. Germline values: CDR1 SGHDT, CDR2 YYEEEE. The CDR3 consists of 13 residues. The CDR3 nucleotides read TGTGCCAGCAGTCTGGATCAGGGCCACGAGCAGTACTTC. Translated: CASSLDQGHEQYF.

The rearrangement joins TRBV19 to TRBJ1-2; TRBD1 is a possible D gene (5 bases). V was trimmed by 7 bases and J by 4 bases, leaving 16 bases between them. CDR3 length equals 14 residues. CDR1 is LNHDA, CDR2 SQIVND, per germline (reference sequence). CDR3 loop: CASTHGQGSYGYTF. CDR3 coding DNA: TGTGCCAGTACCCACGGGCAGGGCTCCTATGGCTACACCTTC.

The rearrangement uses TRBV2 and TRBJ2-5; TRBD2 is a possible D gene (6 bases). The CDR3 length is 14 residues. V lost 4 bases to trimming and J lost 5 bases, with 14 bases between them. Germline CDR1 SNHLY, CDR2 FYNNEI. The CDR3 DNA sequence: TGTGCCAGCAGTGCATTGCGGGACGTGGAGACCCAGTACTTC. Translating gives CASSALRDVETQYF.

The rearrangement joins TRBV6-4 to TRBJ2-3; no definite D call. Trimming cost V 4 bases and J 2 bases, with 7 bases left between them. The CDR3 loop spans 13 amino acids. From germline, CDR1 is MRHNA and CDR2 SNTAGT. DNA for the CDR3: TGTGCCAGCAGTGGAAGGGACACAGATACGCAGTATTTT. Protein sequence: CASSGRDTDTQYF.

This chain uses TRBV19 with TRBJ2-1, with TRBD2 matching 12 bases. The V segment lost 6 bases and the J segment 7 bases; nucleotides outside the gene matches: 7. Germline V gene lookup returns CDR1 LNHDA and CDR2 SQIVND (reference sequence). This CDR3 has 15 amino acids. CDR3: CASSTPGLAGNEQFF. The CDR3 DNA reads TGTGCCAGTAGCACCCCGGGACTAGCGGGTAATGAGCAGTTCTTC.

This clone was detected only once. This chain joins TRBV30 and TRBJ1-4; D is uncertain. Trimming removed 1 base from V and 6 bases from J, with 6 bases in between. Looked up from germline, CDR1 is GTSNPN and CDR2 is SVGIG (reference sequence). This CDR3 contains 12 residues. The DNA for the CDR3 is TGTGCCTGGAGTGGCGCTGATGAAAAACTGTTTTTT. Protein: CAWSGADEKLFF.

V and J are TRBV7-3 and TRBJ2-3, with D maybe TRBD1 (7 bases). Trimming took off 5 bases at V and 5 bases at J, with 17 bases between the two ends. This CDR3 is built from 15 residues. Germline CDR1 reads SGHTA; CDR2 reads FQGTGA. The CDR3 DNA is TGTGCCAGCAGCGCCCAGGGGGGAGTCGGAGATACGCAGTATTTT. Translation gives CASSAQGGVGDTQYF.

The genes are TRBV19 and TRBJ2-2, with D maybe TRBD2 (6 bases). Trimming stripped 6 bases from V and 2 bases from J, with 13 bases between. The CDR3 sequence is 15 residues long. Germline-derived CDR1 and CDR2 are LNHDA and SQIVND (reference sequence). The CDR3 DNA reads TGTGCCAGTAGGGGGGGACCAACCAACACCGGGGAGCTGTTTTTT. Protein sequence: CASRGGPTNTGELFF. Variable domain in full (rest from reference TRBV19 and TRBJ2-2): DGGITQSPKYLFRKEGQNVTLSCEQNLNHDAMYWYRQDPGQGLRLIYYSQIVNDFQKGDIAEGYSVSREKKESFPLTVTSAQKNPTAFYLCASRGGPTNTGELFFGEGSRLTVL.

The chain uses TRBV6-5 and TRBJ1-5, with D possibly TRBD1 on 6 matching bases. This CDR3 is built from 14 residues. Trimming removed 0 bases at V and 4 bases at J, with 7 bases between. The germline gives CDR1 MNHEY, CDR2 SVGAGI. CDR3 amino acids: CASSYSRGNQPQHF. The CDR3 bases are TGTGCCAGCAGTTACTCGAGGGGGAATCAGCCCCAGCATTTT.

The CDR3 region has the DNA TGTGCCAGCAGTCCATTCCCGGGACTAGCGGGAGGGCCCCTCACAGATACGCAGTATTTT. It codes for CASSPFPGLAGGPLTDTQYF. V usage is TRBV28 and J usage is TRBJ2-3, with TRBD2 identical over 16 bases. V was clipped by 5 bases and J by 2 bases; unmatched bases: 13. There are 20 residues in the CDR3. The germline CDR1 and CDR2 sequences are MDHEN and SYDVKM.

The V call is TRBV3-1 (or the pseudogene TRBV3-2), the J call TRBJ2-1; D may be TRBD1 (6 bases). Trimming shortened V by 1 base and J by 5 bases, and 15 bases separated the two germline ends. The germline gives CDR1 LGHDT, CDR2 YNNKEL (reference sequence). The CDR3 has 16 amino acids. For the CDR3, the DNA is TGTGCCAGCAGCCAAGTCCCCGGACAGCCCAACAATGAGCAGTTCTTC. Amino acid sequence: CASSQVPGQPNNEQFF.

The J gene is TRBJ2-1, the V gene TRBV3-1 (or the pseudogene TRBV3-2); no clear D gene. The CDR3 consists of 13 residues. Germline V lookup: CDR1 LGHDT, CDR2 YNNKEL (reference sequence). V lost 2 bases and J lost 7, with 9 bases in between. This chain's CDR3 is CASSQRVENEQFF. CDR3 sequence (DNA): TGTGCCAGCAGCCAACGGGTGGAGAATGAGCAGTTCTTC.

V and J are TRBV28 and TRBJ1-2, with TRBD1 matching over 8 bases. Germline V lookup: CDR1 MDHEN, CDR2 SYDVKM. The junction had 16 bases not matched to a gene; V was cut back by 6 bases and J by 7 bases. The CDR3 consists of 16 residues. CDR3 sequence (DNA): TGTGCCAGCAGCCCAAATCCCCAGGGGGCGATTGGTGGCTACACCTTC. It encodes CASSPNPQGAIGGYTF.

The chain combines TRBV28 with TRBJ2-7; D assignment may be TRBD1 or TRBD2 (5 bases each). The V end lost 3 bases, the J end lost 0 bases, and 12 bases lay between the germline ends. The CDR3 is 15 residues long. Looked up from germline, CDR1 is MDHEN and CDR2 is SYDVKM. The DNA of the CDR3 is TGTGCCAGCAGTTTGTCTCAGGGAGTCTCCTACGAGCAGTACTTC. It codes for CASSLSQGVSYEQYF.

The chain links TRBV7-2 to TRBJ1-5; the D is unclear. Germline CDR1 reads SGHTA; CDR2 reads FQGNSA. Deletions cut 1 base from V and 6 bases from J, with 13 bases between. The CDR3 has 15 amino acids. For the CDR3, the DNA is TGTGCCAGCAGCTTAGGGATTGATAGCGTTCAGCCCCAGCATTTT. The encoded protein is CASSLGIDSVQPQHF.

This clone was counted a single time. The chain joins TRBV10-3 to TRBJ2-3; 11 bases map to TRBD2. CDR1 is ENHRY, CDR2 SYGVKD, per germline. With 8 bases clipped from V and 0 bases from J, the junction kept 4 bases outside the gene matches. This CDR3 spans 15 amino acids. CDR3 region: CAIGTSGASTDTQYF. In DNA form, the CDR3 reads TGTGCCATCGGGACTAGCGGAGCTAGCACAGATACGCAGTATTTT.

The J gene is TRBJ1-5, the V gene TRBV7-2, with 7 bases that match TRBD1. CDR3 length: 14 amino acids. Germline V gene lookup returns CDR1 SGHTA and CDR2 FQGNSA. The V and J ends lost 5 bases and 4 bases, in that order; junction bases with no gene match: 5. CDR3 sequence (DNA): TGTGCCAGCAGCAAGACAGGGAGAAATCAGCCCCAGCATTTT. This gives the protein CASSKTGRNQPQHF.

A single count supports this clone. The chain couples TRBV4-3 to TRBJ1-1; perhaps TRBD1 as D (5 bases). V dropped 0 bases and J dropped 0 bases, with 8 bases sitting between them. CDR1 and CDR2 (germline): LGHNA, YSLEER. The CDR3 runs 15 residues. The CDR3 coding sequence is TGCGCCAGCAGCCAAGATCCGGGGCTGAACACTGAAGCTTTCTTT. The encoded protein is CASSQDPGLNTEAFF.

The chain is built from TRBV7-3 and TRBJ2-1, with D maybe TRBD2 (6 bases). The CDR3 totals 14 residues. Per germline, CDR1 SGHTA and CDR2 FQGTGA. With 2 bases removed from V and 9 bases from J, the gap between germline ends came to 14 bases. DNA of the CDR3: TGTGCCAGCAGCTTAGAGGGAATGGGAGGTGAGCAGTTCTTC. This translates into CASSLEGMGGEQFF.

In this sample, this clone turned up a few times. The V and J genes are TRBV19 and TRBJ2-1; 9 bases align to TRBD2. CDR3 length: 15 residues. CDR1 and CDR2 (germline): LNHDA, SQIVND (reference sequence). V lost 3 bases and J lost 0; bases outside the gene matches: 0. The CDR3 loop reads CASSISGSSYNEQFF. The CDR3 DNA follows: TGTGCCAGTAGTATTAGCGGGAGCTCCTACAATGAGCAGTTCTTC.

The rearrangement joins TRBV28 to TRBJ2-5; D may be TRBD2 (5 bases). The CDR3 consists of 11 residues. Trimming removed 6 bases at V and 5 bases at J, with 7 bases between. CDR1 is MDHEN and CDR2 is SYDVKM in the germline V gene. For the CDR3, the DNA is TGTGCCAGCAGAACGGGGGAGACCCAGTACTTC. This translates into CASRTGETQYF.

The chain has TRBV3-1 (or the pseudogene TRBV3-2) and TRBJ2-7; 7 bases align to TRBD2. Germline CDR1 is LGHDT and CDR2 is YNNKEL (reference sequence). V trimming: 3 bases; J trimming: 4 bases; junction bases outside the gene matches: 12. The CDR3 loop spans 16 amino acids. The CDR3 protein is CASSHRRGSGYYEQYF. The CDR3, as DNA: TGTGCCAGCAGCCACCGGCGGGGGAGTGGCTATTACGAGCAGTACTTC.

The gene calls are TRBV7-9 and TRBJ1-1; 7 nucleotides align to TRBD1. The CDR3 length is 15 residues. CDR1 SEHNR and CDR2 FQNEAQ come from the germline V gene (reference sequence). V lost 3 bases and J lost 3; bases outside the gene matches: 7. DNA of the CDR3: TGTGCCAGCAGCTTTAACAGGGGAGGGGACACTGAAGCTTTCTTT. Translation gives CASSFNRGGDTEAFF.

The V and J genes are TRBV11-3 and TRBJ2-2; no reliable D call. V shed 5 bases and J shed 6 bases, with 13 bases lying between them. The CDR3 has 14 residues. In germline, CDR1 is SGHNT, CDR2 YENEEA. CDR3 region: CASSPTPEAGELFF. The CDR3 nucleotides are TGTGCCAGCAGCCCAACCCCTGAAGCCGGGGAGCTGTTTTTT.

This chain joins TRBV6-1 and TRBJ2-1; D unclear. V was cut by 2 bases and J by 8 bases, with 10 bases left in between. CDR3 length: 13 residues. Germline CDR1 reads MNHNS; CDR2 reads SASEGT. CDR3 in DNA: TGTGCCAGCAGTGAAATCCCGCGAGATGAGCAGTTCTTC. This sequence encodes CASSEIPRDEQFF.

This sequence joins TRBV5-1 and TRBJ2-3; a weak D match, TRBD2 (7 bases). The CDR3 has 15 amino acids. V gave up 6 bases and J gave up 2 bases, with 16 bases separating them. Germline loops: CDR1 SGHRS, CDR2 YFSETQ. CDR3 loop: CASNHAGGPTDTQYF. The CDR3 DNA follows: TGCGCCAGCAACCATGCCGGGGGGCCCACAGATACGCAGTATTTT.

This clone came up once. This chain uses TRBV10-3 with TRBJ2-1; D is uncertain. From germline, CDR1 is ENHRY and CDR2 SYGVKD. The ends were cut back, 4 bases at V and 8 bases at J, with 12 bases in the middle. The CDR3 contains 13 residues. CDR3 residues: CAISASGPYEQFF. The CDR3 nucleotides read TGTGCCATCAGTGCTAGTGGACCCTATGAGCAGTTCTTC.

The CDR3 spells CASSLGTGLETQYF. CDR3 DNA: TGTGCCAGCAGTTTAGGGACGGGTTTGGAGACCCAGTACTTC. The chain recombines TRBV28 with TRBJ2-5; possibly TRBD1 or TRBD2 for D (5 bases each). Germline V gene lookup returns CDR1 MDHEN and CDR2 SYDVKM. The CDR3 runs to 14 residues. Trimming left V 2 bases short and J 5 bases short, with 12 bases between.